Sequencing of this TCR beta chain was carried out in a study of control samples from healthy donors and cancer patients. This CDR3 contains 17 residues. Germline loops: CDR1 SGHDT, CDR2 YYEEEE. The V and J ends lost 2 bases and 0 bases, in that order; junction bases with no gene match: 3. Only in-frame clones appear in the TCRdb table, and some are missing; sequencing was by immunoSEQ multiplex PCR. The sample shows 150,000 to 200,000 clones, roughly 93% of them seen only once. Material: blood. The chain uses TRBV5-6 and TRBJ1-3, with 12 bases matching TRBD1. This receptor was obtained from a woman aged 60-70 years in good health. The CDR3 sequence: CASSFRDRGHSGNTIYF. DNA of the CDR3: TGTGCCAGCAGCTTCCGGGACAGGGGGCACTCTGGAAACACCATATATTTT.